A selection of T cell receptor beta chains follows, all from one sample in a study of T cell repertoires in cytomegalovirus infection. TCRdb called the reads again in MiXCR, with one record for every CDR3 protein. In the table there are 900,000 to 950,000 distinct CDR3 sequences, 30% to 40% of which are singletons. These receptors have no known antigen. Source: cultured CD8+ T cells from PBMCs, taken from culture after CMV antigen stimulation. The receptors were sampled from a human donor in good health (CMV status not recorded). Some clones in this sample may be carry-over from other donors' samples. Both conserved end residues are trimmed from each CDR3. A D gene is named only where the DNA matches it firmly.

>-|TRBJ2-2|TRBV6-1
ASNGPATGELF
>-|TRBJ1-1|TRBV19
ASSIGGSNTEAF
>-|TRBJ1-2|TRBV6-1
ASSESPEEAD
>-|TRBJ1-1|TRBV7-6
ASAFSGEVEAF
>-|TRBJ2-2|TRBV7-9
ASVPAGGPNTGELF
>TRBD2|TRBJ2-1|TRBV2
ASSEASGDLYNEQF
>-|TRBJ1-1|TRBV6-5
ASSYHTRSVTGNTEAF
>-|TRBJ1-1|TRBV20-1
SASNVVGPEAF
>-|TRBJ2-7|TRBV23-1
ASSPDALLSSYEQY
>-|TRBJ2-7|TRBV7-9
ASSKNRVPYEQY
>-|TRBJ2-5|TRBV12-3/TRBV12-4
ASTHRTEETQY
>-|TRBJ1-2|TRBV19
ASSWGPSYGYT
>TRBD1|TRBJ1-5|TRBV27
ASSPRGQCNQPQH
>-|TRBJ1-1|TRBV19
ASSMREVLNTEAF
>-|TRBJ2-1|TRBV7-6
ASSSLPFEQF
>-|TRBJ2-2|TRBV5-6
ASSLGEPYTGELF
>TRBD1|TRBJ1-2|TRBV27
ASRLNAGQIYGYT
>TRBD2|TRBJ2-5|TRBV3-1
ASSHSPSTSGEEETQY
>-|TRBJ1-3|TRBV7-9
ASSLSLGQSDPGNTIY
>-|TRBJ1-2|TRBV7-2
ASSPRDGGRQYGYT
>-|TRBJ2-1|TRBV2
ASSGIATSYNEQF
>-|TRBJ2-5|TRBV13
ASSLRQEYQETQY
>-|TRBJ1-3|TRBV7-9
ASRDVDTSGNTIY
>-|TRBJ1-5|TRBV12-3/TRBV12-4
ASTDSGGDNQPQH
>-|TRBJ2-1|TRBV6-6
ASSYSNGQSNEQF
>-|TRBJ2-3|TRBV15
ATSRDSAGVNTDTQY
>TRBD2|TRBJ2-5|TRBV28
ASSWGRVEETQY
>-|TRBJ2-2|TRBV12-3/TRBV12-4
ASSFASPGPGELF
>-|TRBJ2-2|TRBV6-5
ASRFSSGELF
>-|TRBJ1-1|TRBV9
ASSQWVNTEAF
>-|TRBJ1-5|TRBV28
ASSPSLRRSNQPQH
>-|TRBJ2-5|TRBV27
ASSLSTRPEAQY